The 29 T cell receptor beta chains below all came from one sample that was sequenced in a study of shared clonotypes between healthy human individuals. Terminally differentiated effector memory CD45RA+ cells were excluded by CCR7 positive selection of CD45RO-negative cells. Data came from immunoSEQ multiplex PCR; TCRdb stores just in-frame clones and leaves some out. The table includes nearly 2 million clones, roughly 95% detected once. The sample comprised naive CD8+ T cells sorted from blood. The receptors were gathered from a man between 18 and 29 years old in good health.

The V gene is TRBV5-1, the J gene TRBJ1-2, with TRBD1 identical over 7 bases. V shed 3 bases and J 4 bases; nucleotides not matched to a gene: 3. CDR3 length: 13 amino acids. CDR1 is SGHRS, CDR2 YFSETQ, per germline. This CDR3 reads CASSSGQLYGYTF. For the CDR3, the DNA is TGCGCCAGCAGCTCGGGACAGCTCTATGGCTACACCTTC.

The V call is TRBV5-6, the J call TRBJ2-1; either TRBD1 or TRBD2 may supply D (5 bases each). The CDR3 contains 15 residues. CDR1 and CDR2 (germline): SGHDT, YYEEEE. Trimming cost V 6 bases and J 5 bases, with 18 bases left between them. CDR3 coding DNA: TGTGCCAGCAACGAAAACTGGGGACGGGACAATGAGCAGTTCTTC. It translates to CASNENWGRDNEQFF. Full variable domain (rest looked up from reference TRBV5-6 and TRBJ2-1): DAGVTQSPTHLIKTRGQQVTLRCSPKSGHDTVSWYQQALGQGPQFIFQYYEEEERQRGNFPDRFSGHQFPNYSSELNVNALLLGDSALYLCASNENWGRDNEQFFGPGTRLTVL.

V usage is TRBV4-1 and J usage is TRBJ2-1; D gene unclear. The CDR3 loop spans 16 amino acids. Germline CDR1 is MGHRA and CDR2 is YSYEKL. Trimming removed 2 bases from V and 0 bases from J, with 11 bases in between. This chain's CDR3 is CASSQTPALSYNEQFF. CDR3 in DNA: TGCGCCAGCAGCCAAACCCCCGCTCTCTCCTACAATGAGCAGTTCTTC.

CDR3 in DNA: TGTGCCAGCAGTACCCGCGGGATCTACTCCTACAATGAGCAGTTCTTC. Translated: CASSTRGIYSYNEQFF. V is TRBV2 and J is TRBJ2-1, with D possibly matching TRBD2 (6 bases). V lost 5 bases and J 0 bases, leaving 14 bases between the germline ends. The germline V gene encodes CDR1 SNHLY and CDR2 FYNNEI. CDR3 length equals 16 residues.

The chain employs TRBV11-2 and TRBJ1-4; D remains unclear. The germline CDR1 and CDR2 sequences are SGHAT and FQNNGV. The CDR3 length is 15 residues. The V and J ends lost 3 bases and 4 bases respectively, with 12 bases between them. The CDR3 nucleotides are TGTGCCAGCAGCTTGCCGTTTTCGAATAATGAAAAACTGTTTTTT. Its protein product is CASSLPFSNNEKLFF.

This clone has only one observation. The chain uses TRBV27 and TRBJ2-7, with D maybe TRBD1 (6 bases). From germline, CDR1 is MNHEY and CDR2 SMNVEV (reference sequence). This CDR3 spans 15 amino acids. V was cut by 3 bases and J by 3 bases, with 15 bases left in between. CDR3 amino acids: CASSFFLGQNYEQYF. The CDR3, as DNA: TGTGCCAGCAGTTTTTTTCTGGGACAAAACTACGAGCAGTACTTC.

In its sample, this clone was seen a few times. The CDR3 bases are TGTGCCAGCAGTTTGACAGGGGGAGCGAACACCGGGGAGCTGTTTTTT. This translates into CASSLTGGANTGELFF. The genes are TRBV21-1 and TRBJ2-2; whether TRBD1, the table's D call, matches the DNA was not checked. TRBV21-1 is reported as a pseudogene. CDR3 length: 16 amino acids.

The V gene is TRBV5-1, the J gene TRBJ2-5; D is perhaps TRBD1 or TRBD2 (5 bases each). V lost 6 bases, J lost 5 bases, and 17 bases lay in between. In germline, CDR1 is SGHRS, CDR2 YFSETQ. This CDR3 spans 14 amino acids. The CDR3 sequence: CASNRGADGETQYF. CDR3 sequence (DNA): TGCGCCAGCAATCGAGGGGCAGATGGGGAGACCCAGTACTTC.

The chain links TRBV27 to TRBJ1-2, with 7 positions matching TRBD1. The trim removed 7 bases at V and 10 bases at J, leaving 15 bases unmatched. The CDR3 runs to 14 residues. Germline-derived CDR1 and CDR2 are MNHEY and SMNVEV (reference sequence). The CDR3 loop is CASKGTVEGVAYTF. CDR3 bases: TGTGCCAGCAAGGGGACAGTTGAAGGAGTCGCCTACACCTTC.

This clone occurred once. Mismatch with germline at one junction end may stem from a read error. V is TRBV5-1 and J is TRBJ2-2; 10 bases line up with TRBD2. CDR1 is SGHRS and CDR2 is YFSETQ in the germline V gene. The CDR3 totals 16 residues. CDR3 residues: CASGFLAGANTGELFF. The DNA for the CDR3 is TGCGCCAGCGGCTTTCTAGCGGGAGCGAACACCGGGGAGCTGTTTTTT.

The CDR3 nucleotides read TGTGCCAGCAGCAAGACAGGGAGTCAAGAGACCCAGTACTTC. Translated: CASSKTGSQETQYF. This chain links TRBV7-8 with TRBJ2-5; TRBD1 aligns across 7 bases. V was pared by 5 bases and J by 2 bases, with 5 bases of the junction left unmatched. Per germline, CDR1 SGHVS and CDR2 FQNEAQ. The CDR3 totals 14 residues.

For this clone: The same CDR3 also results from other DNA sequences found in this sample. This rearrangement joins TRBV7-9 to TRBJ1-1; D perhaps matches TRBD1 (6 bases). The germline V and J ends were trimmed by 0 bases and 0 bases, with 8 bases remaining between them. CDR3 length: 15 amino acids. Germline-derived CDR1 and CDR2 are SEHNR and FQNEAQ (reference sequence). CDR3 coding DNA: TGTGCCAGCAGCTTAGCACAGGGAATGAACACTGAAGCTTTCTTT. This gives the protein CASSLAQGMNTEAFF.

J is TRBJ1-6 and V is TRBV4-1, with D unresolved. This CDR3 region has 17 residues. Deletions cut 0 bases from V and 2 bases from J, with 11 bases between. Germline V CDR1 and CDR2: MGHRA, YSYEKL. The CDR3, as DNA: TGCGCCAGCAGCCAAGATCACAGACGGCCCTATAATTCACCCCTCCACTTT. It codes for CASSQDHRRPYNSPLHF.

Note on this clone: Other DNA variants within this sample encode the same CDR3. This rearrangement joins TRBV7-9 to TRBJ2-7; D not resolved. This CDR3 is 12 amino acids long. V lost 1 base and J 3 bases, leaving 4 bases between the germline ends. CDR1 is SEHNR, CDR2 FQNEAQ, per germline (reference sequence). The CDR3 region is CASSLVDYEQYF. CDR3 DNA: TGTGCCAGCAGCTTAGTAGACTACGAGCAGTACTTC.

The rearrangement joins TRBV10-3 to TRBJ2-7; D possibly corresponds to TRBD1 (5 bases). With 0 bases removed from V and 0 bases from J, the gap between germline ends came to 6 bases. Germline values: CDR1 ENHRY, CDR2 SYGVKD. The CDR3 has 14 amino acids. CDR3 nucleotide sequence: TGTGCCATCAGTGAGTCAGGGGACTCCTACGAGCAGTACTTC. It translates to CAISESGDSYEQYF.

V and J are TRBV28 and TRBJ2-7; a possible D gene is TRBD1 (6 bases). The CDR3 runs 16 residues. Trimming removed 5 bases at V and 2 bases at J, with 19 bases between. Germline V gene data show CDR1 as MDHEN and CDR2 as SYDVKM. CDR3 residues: CASSGWGPVPTYEQYF. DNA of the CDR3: TGTGCCAGCAGTGGATGGGGGCCTGTCCCGACCTACGAGCAGTACTTC.

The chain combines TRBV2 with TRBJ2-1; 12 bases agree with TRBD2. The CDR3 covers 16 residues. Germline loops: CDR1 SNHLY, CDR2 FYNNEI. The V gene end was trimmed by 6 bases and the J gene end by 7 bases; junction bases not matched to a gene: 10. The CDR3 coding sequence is TGTGCCAGCAGATTCGATCGGACTAGCGGGGAGAATGAGCAGTTCTTC. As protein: CASRFDRTSGENEQFF.

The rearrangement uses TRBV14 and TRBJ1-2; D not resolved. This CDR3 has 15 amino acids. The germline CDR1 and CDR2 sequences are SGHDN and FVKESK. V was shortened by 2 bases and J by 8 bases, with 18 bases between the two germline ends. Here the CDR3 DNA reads TGTGCCAGCAGCCAAAACCTAACCCCCATGTACGGCTACACCTTC. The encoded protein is CASSQNLTPMYGYTF.

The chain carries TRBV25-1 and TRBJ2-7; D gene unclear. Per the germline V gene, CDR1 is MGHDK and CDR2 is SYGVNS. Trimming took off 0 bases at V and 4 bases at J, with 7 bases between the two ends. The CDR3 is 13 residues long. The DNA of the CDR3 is TGTGCCAGCAGTGAATATGACGGTTACGAGCAGTACTTC. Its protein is CASSEYDGYEQYF.

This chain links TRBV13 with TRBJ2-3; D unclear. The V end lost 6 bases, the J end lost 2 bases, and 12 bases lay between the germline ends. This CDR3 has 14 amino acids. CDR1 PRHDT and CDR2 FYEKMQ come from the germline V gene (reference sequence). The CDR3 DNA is TGTGCCAGCAGTCAAGGACGTAACACAGATACGCAGTATTTT. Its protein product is CASSQGRNTDTQYF.

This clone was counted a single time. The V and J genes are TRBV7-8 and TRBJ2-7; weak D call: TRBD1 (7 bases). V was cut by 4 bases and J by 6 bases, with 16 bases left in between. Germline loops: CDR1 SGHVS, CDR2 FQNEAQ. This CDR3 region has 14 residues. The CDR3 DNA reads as TGTGCCAGCAGCTGGGCAGGGGGGTCCGCCGAGCAGTACTTC. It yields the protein CASSWAGGSAEQYF.

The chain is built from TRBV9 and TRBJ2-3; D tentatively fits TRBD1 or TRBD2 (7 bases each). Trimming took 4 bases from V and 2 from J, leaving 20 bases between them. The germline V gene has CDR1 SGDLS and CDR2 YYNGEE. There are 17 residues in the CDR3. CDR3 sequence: CASSPEGGGSFTDTQYF. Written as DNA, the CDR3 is TGTGCCAGCAGCCCCGAGGGAGGGGGCTCCTTCACAGATACGCAGTATTTT.

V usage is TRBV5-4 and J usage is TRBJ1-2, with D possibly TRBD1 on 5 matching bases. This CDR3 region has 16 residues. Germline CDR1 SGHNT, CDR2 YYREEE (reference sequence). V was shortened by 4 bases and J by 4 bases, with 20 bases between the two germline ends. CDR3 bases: TGTGCCAGCAGCGACCGACAGATGGCGACGGCCTATGGCTACACCTTC. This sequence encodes CASSDRQMATAYGYTF.

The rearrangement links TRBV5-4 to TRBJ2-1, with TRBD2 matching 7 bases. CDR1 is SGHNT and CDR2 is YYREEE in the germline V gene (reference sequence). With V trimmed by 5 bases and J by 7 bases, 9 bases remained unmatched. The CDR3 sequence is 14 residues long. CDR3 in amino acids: CASSFLGGLNEQFF. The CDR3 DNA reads TGTGCCAGCAGTTTCCTGGGAGGGTTGAATGAGCAGTTCTTC.

CDR3 sequence: CASSLEQRKETQYF. Written as DNA, the CDR3 is TGTGCCAGCAGCTTGGAACAGCGGAAAGAGACCCAGTACTTC. This chain joins TRBV7-9 and TRBJ2-5; D is perhaps TRBD2 (5 bases). Trimming stripped 3 bases from V and 3 bases from J, with 11 bases between. The CDR3 loop spans 14 amino acids. The germline V gene encodes CDR1 SEHNR and CDR2 FQNEAQ (reference sequence). Full variable domain (remainder filled in from reference TRBV7-9 and TRBJ2-5): DTGVSQNPRHKITKRGQNVTFRCDPISEHNRLYWYRQTLGQGPEFLTYFQNEAQLEKSRLLSDRFSAERPKGSFSTLEIQRTEQGDSAMYLCASSLEQRKETQYFGPGTRLLVL.

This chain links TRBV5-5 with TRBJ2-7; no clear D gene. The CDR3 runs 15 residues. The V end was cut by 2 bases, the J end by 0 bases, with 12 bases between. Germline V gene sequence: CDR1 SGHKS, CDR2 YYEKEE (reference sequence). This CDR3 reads CASSFGPIFSYEQYF. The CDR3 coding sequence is TGTGCCAGCAGCTTTGGACCGATTTTCTCCTACGAGCAGTACTTC.

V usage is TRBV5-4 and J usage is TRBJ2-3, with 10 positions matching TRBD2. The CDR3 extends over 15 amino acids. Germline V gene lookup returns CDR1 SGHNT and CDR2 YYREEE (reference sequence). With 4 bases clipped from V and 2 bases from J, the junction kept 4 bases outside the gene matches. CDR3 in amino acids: CASSALAGPTDTQYF. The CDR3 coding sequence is TGTGCCAGCAGCGCACTAGCGGGGCCCACAGATACGCAGTATTTT.

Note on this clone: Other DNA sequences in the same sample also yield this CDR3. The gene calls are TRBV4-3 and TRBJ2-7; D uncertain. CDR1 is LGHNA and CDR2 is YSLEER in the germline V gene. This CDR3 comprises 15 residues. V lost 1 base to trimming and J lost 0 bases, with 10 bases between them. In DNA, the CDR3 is TGCGCCAGCAGCCAAGGGCTCACCTCCTCCTACGAGCAGTACTTC. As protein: CASSQGLTSSYEQYF.

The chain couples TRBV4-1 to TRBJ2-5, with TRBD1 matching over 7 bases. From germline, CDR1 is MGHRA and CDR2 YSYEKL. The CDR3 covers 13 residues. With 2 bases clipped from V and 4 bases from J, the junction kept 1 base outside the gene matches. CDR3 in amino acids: CASSQRDRETQYF. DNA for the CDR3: TGCGCCAGCAGCCAACGGGACAGAGAGACCCAGTACTTC.